A single sample is the source of the 10 T cell receptor beta chains below, sequenced in a study of blood T cell repertoires in COVID-19. This table comes from immunoSEQ multiplex PCR, and its TCRdb copy is limited to in-frame clones, with some not included. Of more than 50,000 clones in the sample, 75% to 95% are singletons; the top ten hold 6.5% to 9%. Sequencing was done on a sample of peripheral blood. Every receptor here comes from a woman aged 35 to 49 with active COVID-19.

The CDR3 coding sequence is TGTGCCAGCAGCTTAGCTTCAGATAATGAGCAGTTCTTC. The encoded protein is CASSLASDNEQFF. The chain has TRBV11-3 and TRBJ2-1; the D is unclear. This CDR3 has 13 residues. V lost 1 base and J lost 7, with 8 bases in between. Germline values: CDR1 SGHNT, CDR2 YENEEA.

This chain joins TRBV6-6 and TRBJ2-1; TRBD2 matches at 9 bases. The V gene end was trimmed by 6 bases and the J gene end by 4 bases; junction bases not matched to a gene: 7. The CDR3 contains 15 residues. CDR1 MNHNY and CDR2 SVGAGI come from the germline V gene (reference sequence). The CDR3 loop is CASSRAGGDYNEQFF. The CDR3 nucleotides read TGTGCCAGCAGCCGCGCGGGGGGGGATTACAATGAGCAGTTCTTC.

The CDR3 spells CASRIATGSYNEQFF. CDR3 coding DNA: TGCGCCAGCAGAATAGCGACGGGCTCCTACAATGAGCAGTTCTTC. This sequence joins TRBV5-1 and TRBJ2-1; tentatively, D is TRBD2 (5 bases). This CDR3 region has 15 residues. Germline loops: CDR1 SGHRS, CDR2 YFSETQ. Trimming took off 5 bases at V and 0 bases at J, with 12 bases between the two ends.

This rearrangement joins TRBV30 to TRBJ1-6; D ambiguous. Germline CDR1 reads GTSNPN; CDR2 reads SVGIG (reference sequence). The CDR3 contains 13 residues. The CDR3 DNA reads as TGTGCTTCTACCCCCTTGGAGGGATCACCCCTCCACTTT. This codes for CASTPLEGSPLHF.

This chain joins TRBV2 and TRBJ2-1; perhaps TRBD1 as D (5 bases). Between the trimmed V and J ends, which lost 8 bases and 4 bases, there was a span of 9 bases. This CDR3 has 12 amino acids. Per the germline V gene, CDR1 is SNHLY and CDR2 is FYNNEI. CDR3 sequence: CASEDRYNEQFF. CDR3 nucleotide sequence: TGTGCCAGCGAAGACAGATACAATGAGCAGTTCTTC.

The chain uses TRBV7-2 and TRBJ1-3; D is unclear. Germline CDR1 reads SGHTA; CDR2 reads FQGNSA. The CDR3 is made up of 17 amino acids. V was cut by 5 bases and J by 0 bases, with 17 bases left in between. CDR3 residues: CASSPARGSVSGNTIYF. CDR3 in DNA: TGTGCCAGCAGCCCAGCTCGTGGCAGCGTCTCTGGAAACACCATATATTTT.

V gene TRBV7-8 combines with J gene TRBJ2-5; 16 nucleotides agree with TRBD2. The CDR3 sequence is 17 residues long. CDR1 is SGHVS and CDR2 is FQNEAQ in the germline V gene. Trimming took 5 bases from V and 6 from J; bases not matched to a gene: 9. Here the CDR3 DNA reads TGTGCCAGCAGCAATGAGGGGACTAGCGGGGGGGCCAAGACCCAGTACTTC. This codes for CASSNEGTSGGAKTQYF.

The chain employs TRBV2 and TRBJ1-5; a weak D match, TRBD1 (6 bases). With 5 bases removed from V and 10 bases from J, the gap between germline ends came to 9 bases. This CDR3 region has 11 residues. Germline lookup yields CDR1 SNHLY and CDR2 FYNNEI. The CDR3 DNA is TGTGCCAGCAGTCAACAGGGACCCCAGCATTTT. It translates to CASSQQGPQHF.

V and J are TRBV9 and TRBJ2-7; 7 bases match TRBD2. Germline loops: CDR1 SGDLS, CDR2 YYNGEE. This CDR3 has 14 amino acids. V shed 2 bases and J 2 bases; nucleotides not matched to a gene: 4. This CDR3 reads CASSVGGFPYEQYF. CDR3 coding DNA: TGTGCCAGCAGCGTGGGGGGGTTCCCCTACGAGCAGTACTTC.

The chain uses TRBV19 and TRBJ1-5; the match to TRBD1 covers 9 bases. Germline V gives CDR1 LNHDA, CDR2 SQIVND (reference sequence). V trimming: 3 bases; J trimming: 7 bases; junction bases outside the gene matches: 10. The CDR3 runs 16 residues. CDR3 DNA sequence: TGTGCCAGTAGTATGTCCGGGACAGGGCGATTGCAGCCCCAGCATTTT. Translated, it gives CASSMSGTGRLQPQHF. Combining the CDR3 with reference TRBV19 and TRBJ1-5 gives the whole variable domain DGGITQSPKYLFRKEGQNVTLSCEQNLNHDAMYWYRQDPGQGLRLIYYSQIVNDFQKGDIAEGYSVSREKKESFPLTVTSAQKNPTAFYLCASSMSGTGRLQPQHFGDGTRLSIL.